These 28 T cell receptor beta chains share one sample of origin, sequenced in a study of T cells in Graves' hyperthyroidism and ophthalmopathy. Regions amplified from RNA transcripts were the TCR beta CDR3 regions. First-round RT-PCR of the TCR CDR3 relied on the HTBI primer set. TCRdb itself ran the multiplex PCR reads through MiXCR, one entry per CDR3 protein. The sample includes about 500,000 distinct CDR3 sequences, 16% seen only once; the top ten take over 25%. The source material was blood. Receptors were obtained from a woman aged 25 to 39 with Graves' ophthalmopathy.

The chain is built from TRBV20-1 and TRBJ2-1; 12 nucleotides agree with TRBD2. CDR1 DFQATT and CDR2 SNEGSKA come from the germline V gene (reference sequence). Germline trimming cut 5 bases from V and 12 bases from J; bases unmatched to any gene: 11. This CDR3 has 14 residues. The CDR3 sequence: CSAGSASGRAGQFF. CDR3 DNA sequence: TGCAGTGCTGGGTCGGCTAGCGGGAGGGCCGGGCAGTTCTTC.

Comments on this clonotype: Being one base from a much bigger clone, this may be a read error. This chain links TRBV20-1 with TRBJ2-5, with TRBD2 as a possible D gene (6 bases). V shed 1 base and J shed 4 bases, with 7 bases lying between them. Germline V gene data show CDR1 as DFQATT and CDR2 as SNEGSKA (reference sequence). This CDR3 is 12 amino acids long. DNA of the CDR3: TGCAGTGCTAGAGGAGCGGGAGAGACCCAGTACTTC. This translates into CSARGAGETQYF.

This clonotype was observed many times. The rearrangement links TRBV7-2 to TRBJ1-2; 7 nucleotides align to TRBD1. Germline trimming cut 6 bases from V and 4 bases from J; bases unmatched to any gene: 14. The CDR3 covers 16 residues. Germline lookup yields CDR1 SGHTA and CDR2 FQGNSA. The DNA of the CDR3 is TGTGCCAGCAGAACAGGGACAGCTCGAATATCCTATGGCTACACCTTC. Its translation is CASRTGTARISYGYTF.

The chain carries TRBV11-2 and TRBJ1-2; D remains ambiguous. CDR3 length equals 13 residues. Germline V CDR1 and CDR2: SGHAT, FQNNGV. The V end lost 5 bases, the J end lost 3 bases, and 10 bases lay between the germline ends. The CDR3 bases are TGTGCCAGCAGCCTCGACACCTACTATGGCTACACCTTC. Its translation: CASSLDTYYGYTF.

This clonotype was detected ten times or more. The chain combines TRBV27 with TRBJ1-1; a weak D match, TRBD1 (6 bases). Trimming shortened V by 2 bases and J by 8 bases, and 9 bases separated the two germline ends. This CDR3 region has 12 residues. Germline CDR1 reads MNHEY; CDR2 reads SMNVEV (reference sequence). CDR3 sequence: CASSLRGAEAFF. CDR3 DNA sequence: TGTGCCAGCAGTTTAAGGGGGGCAGAAGCTTTCTTT.

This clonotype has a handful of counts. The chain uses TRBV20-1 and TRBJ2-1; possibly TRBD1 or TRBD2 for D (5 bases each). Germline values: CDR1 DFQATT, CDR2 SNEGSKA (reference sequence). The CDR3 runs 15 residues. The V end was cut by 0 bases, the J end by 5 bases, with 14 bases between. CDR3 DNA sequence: TGCAGTGCTAGAGAACCGGGACCAATAAACAATGAGCAGTTCTTC. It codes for CSAREPGPINNEQFF.

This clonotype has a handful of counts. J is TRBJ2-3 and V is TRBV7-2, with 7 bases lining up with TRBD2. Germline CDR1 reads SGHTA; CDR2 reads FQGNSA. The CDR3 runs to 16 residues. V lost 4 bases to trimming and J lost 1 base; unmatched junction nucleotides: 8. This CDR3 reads CASSSKREQGTDTQYF. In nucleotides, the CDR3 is TGTGCCAGCAGCTCTAAGCGGGAACAGGGCACAGATACGCAGTATTTT.

This chain's CDR3 is CASSQEEQLLDTQYF. In nucleotides, the CDR3 is TGCGCCAGCAGCCAAGAAGAACAGCTTTTAGATACGCAGTATTTT. The V call is TRBV4-3, the J call TRBJ2-3; D unclear. With 0 bases removed from V and 5 bases from J, the gap between germline ends came to 12 bases. Germline V gene data show CDR1 as LGHNA and CDR2 as YSLEER. This CDR3 is built from 15 residues.

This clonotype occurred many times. CDR3 coding DNA: TGTGCCAGCTCAGCGACAGGGGTCCATGAGCAGTTCTTC. Translation: CASSATGVHEQFF. The chain joins TRBV18 to TRBJ2-1, with 8 bases that match TRBD1. V lost 5 bases, J lost 8 bases, and 5 bases stayed unmatched. CDR1 and CDR2 (germline): KGHSH, LQKENI. The CDR3 has 13 amino acids.

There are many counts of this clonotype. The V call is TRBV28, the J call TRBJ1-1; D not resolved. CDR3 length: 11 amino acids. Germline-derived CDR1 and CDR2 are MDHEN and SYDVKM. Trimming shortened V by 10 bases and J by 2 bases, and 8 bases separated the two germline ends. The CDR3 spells CATHGNTEAFF. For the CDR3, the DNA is TGTGCCACCCACGGTAACACTGAAGCTTTCTTT.

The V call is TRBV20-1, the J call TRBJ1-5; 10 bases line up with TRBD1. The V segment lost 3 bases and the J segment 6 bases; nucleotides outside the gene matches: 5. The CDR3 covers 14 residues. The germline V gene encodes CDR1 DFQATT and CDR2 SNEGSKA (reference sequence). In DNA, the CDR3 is TGCAGTGCTAGTCTGACAGGGGGCGGTCAGCCCCAGCATTTT. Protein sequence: CSASLTGGGQPQHF.

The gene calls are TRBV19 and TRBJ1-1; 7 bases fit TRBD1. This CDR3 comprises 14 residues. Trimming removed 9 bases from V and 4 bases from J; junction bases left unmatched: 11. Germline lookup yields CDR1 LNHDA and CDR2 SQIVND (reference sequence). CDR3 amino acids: CASNKKQGSTEAFF. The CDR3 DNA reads TGTGCCAGCAACAAGAAACAGGGGAGCACTGAAGCTTTCTTT.

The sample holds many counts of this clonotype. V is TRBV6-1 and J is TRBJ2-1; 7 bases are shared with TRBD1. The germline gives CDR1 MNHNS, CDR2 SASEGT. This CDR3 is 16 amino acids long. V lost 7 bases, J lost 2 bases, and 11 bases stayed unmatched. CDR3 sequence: CASIKPGTDTYNEQFF. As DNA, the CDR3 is TGTGCCAGCATCAAACCCGGGACAGATACCTACAATGAGCAGTTCTTC.

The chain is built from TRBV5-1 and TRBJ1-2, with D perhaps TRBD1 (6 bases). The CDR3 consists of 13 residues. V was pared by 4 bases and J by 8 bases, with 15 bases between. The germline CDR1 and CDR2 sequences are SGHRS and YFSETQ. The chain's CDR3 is CASSRTGPEGYTF. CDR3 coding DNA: TGCGCCAGCAGCCGTACAGGGCCGGAGGGCTACACCTTC.

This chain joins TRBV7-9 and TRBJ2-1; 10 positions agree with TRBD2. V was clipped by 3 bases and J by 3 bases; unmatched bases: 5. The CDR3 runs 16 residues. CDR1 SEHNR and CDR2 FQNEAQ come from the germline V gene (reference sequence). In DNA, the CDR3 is TGTGCCAGCAGCTTGCTGGGACTAGCGAGCTACAATGAGCAGTTCTTC. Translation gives CASSLLGLASYNEQFF.

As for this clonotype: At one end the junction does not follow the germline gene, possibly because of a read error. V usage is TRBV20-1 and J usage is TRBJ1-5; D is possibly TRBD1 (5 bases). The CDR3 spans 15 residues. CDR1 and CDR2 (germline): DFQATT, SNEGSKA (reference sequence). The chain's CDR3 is CSARGPRVVDQPQHF. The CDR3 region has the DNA TGCAGTGCAAGAGGTCCCAGGGTCGTTGATCAGCCCCAGCATTTT.

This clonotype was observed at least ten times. The CDR3 protein is CASSLAAQTKNTEAFF. Written as DNA, the CDR3 is TGTGCCAGCAGCTTAGCTGCACAGACTAAGAACACTGAAGCTTTCTTT. This sequence joins TRBV7-2 and TRBJ1-1; D remains ambiguous. The CDR3 loop spans 16 amino acids. Germline V gives CDR1 SGHTA, CDR2 FQGNSA. The V end lost 0 bases, the J end lost 1 base, and 12 bases lay between the germline ends.

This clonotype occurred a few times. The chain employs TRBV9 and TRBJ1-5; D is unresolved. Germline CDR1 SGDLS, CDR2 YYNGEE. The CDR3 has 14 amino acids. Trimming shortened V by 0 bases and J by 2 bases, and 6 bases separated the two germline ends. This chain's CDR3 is CASSVAAGNQPQHF. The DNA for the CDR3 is TGTGCCAGCAGCGTAGCAGCAGGCAATCAGCCCCAGCATTTT.

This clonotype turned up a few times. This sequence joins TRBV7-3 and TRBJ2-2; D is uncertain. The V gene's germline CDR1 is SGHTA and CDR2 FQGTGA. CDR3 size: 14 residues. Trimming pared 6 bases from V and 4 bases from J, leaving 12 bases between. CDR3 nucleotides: TGTGCCAGCAGGGATGGGCATCTCACCGGGGAGCTGTTTTTT. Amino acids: CASRDGHLTGELFF.

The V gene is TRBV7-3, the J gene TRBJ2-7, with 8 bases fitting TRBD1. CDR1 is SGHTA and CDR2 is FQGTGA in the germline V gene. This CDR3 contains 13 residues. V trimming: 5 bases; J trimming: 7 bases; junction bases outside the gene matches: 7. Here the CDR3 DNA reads TGTGCCAGCAGCAGGGGACAGGTGGAAGAGCAGTACTTC. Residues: CASSRGQVEEQYF.

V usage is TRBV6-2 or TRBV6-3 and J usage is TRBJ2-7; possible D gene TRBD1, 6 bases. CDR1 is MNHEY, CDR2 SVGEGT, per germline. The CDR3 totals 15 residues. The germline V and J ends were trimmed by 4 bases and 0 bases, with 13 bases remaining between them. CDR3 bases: TGTGCCAGCAGTTCAGGGGACGGTAGCTCCTACGAGCAGTACTTC. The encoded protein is CASSSGDGSSYEQYF.

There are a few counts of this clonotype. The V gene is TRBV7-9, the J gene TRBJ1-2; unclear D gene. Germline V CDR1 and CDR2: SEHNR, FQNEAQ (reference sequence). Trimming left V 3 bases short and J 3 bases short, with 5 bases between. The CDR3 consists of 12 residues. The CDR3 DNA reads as TGTGCCAGCAGCTTCGCCGACTATGGCTACACCTTC. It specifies CASSFADYGYTF.

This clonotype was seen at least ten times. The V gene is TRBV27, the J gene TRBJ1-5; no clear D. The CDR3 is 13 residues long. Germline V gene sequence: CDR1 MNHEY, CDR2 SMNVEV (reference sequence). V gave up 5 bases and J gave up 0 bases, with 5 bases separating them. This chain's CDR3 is CASSRYSNQPQHF. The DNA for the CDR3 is TGTGCCAGCAGTCGGTATAGCAATCAGCCCCAGCATTTT.

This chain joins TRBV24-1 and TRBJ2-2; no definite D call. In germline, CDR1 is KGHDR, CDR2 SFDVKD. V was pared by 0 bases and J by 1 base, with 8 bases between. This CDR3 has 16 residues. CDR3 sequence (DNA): TGTGCCACCAGTGATTTGCATGCGGAGAACACCGGGGAGCTGTTTTTT. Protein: CATSDLHAENTGELFF.

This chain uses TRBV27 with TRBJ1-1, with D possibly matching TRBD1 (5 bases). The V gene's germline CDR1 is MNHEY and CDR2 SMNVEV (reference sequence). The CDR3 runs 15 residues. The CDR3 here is CASHRAGSMNTEAFF. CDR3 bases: TGTGCTTCCCACCGGGCAGGGAGTATGAACACTGAAGCTTTCTTT.

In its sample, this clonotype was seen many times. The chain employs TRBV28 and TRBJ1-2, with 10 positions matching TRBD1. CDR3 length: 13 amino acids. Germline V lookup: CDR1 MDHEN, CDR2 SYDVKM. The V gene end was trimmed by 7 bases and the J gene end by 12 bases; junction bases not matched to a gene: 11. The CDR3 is CASTPGQGRGNTF. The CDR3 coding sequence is TGTGCCAGCACCCCGGGACAGGGGAGGGGAAACACCTTC.

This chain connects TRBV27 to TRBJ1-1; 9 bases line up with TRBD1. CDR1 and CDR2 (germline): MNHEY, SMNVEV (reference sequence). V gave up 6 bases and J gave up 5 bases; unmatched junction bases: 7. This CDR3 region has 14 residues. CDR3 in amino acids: CASRAYRGLTEAFF. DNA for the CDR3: TGTGCCAGCAGGGCCTACAGGGGGCTGACTGAAGCTTTCTTT.

CDR3 in amino acids: CSAGDGNTGELFF. Here the CDR3 DNA reads TGCAGCGCAGGGGACGGCAACACCGGGGAGCTGTTTTTT. The chain recombines TRBV29-1 with TRBJ2-2; tentatively, D is TRBD1 (6 bases). Germline-derived CDR1 and CDR2 are SQVTM and ANQGSEA. The CDR3 runs to 13 residues. The V gene lost 7 bases and the J gene lost 2 bases, with 11 bases spanning the gap.